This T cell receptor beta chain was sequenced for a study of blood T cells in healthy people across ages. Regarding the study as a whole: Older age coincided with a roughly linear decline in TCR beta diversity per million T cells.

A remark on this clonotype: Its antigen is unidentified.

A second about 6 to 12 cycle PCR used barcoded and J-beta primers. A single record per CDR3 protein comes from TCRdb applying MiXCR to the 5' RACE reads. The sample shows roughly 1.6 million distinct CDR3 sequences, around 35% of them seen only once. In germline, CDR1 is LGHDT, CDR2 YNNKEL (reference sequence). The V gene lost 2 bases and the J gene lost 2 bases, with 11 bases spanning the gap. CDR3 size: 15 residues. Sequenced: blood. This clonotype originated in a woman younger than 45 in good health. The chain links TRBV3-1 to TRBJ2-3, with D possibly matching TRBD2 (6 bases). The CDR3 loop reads CASSQRDFFTDTQYF. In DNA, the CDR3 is TGTGCCAGCAGCCAACGGGACTTCTTCACAGATACGCAGTATTTT.